This entry features one T cell receptor beta chain sequence. The antigen is undetermined. Preparation of the TCRbeta library involved a method that used unique molecular identifiers. TCRdb reprocessed the PCR reads via MiXCR and lists one record per CDR3 protein. There are about a million distinct CDR3 sequences in the sample; roughly 29% occur only once, and approximately 30% lies in the top ten. The data were obtained in a study of T-cell reconstitution after alpha-beta-depleted transplantation in children. Study results and limitations: Newly produced T cells mostly accounted for T-cell counts and diversity one year post-transplant.

The CDR3 covers 13 residues. The germline V and J ends were trimmed by 5 bases and 3 bases, with 10 bases remaining between them. The material was PBMCs, mostly from graft donor cells, obtained 360 days after TCRalphabeta/CD19-depleted stem cell transplant. The chain has TRBV12-3 or TRBV12-4 and TRBJ2-5; D might be TRBD1 (6 bases). The TCR sequence derives from a boy less than two years old who had a stem cell transplant for SCID, so the T cells may come from the graft donor. The CDR3 protein is CASSPYREETQYF. The CDR3 DNA reads as TGTGCCAGCAGTCCATACAGGGAAGAGACCCAGTACTTC.